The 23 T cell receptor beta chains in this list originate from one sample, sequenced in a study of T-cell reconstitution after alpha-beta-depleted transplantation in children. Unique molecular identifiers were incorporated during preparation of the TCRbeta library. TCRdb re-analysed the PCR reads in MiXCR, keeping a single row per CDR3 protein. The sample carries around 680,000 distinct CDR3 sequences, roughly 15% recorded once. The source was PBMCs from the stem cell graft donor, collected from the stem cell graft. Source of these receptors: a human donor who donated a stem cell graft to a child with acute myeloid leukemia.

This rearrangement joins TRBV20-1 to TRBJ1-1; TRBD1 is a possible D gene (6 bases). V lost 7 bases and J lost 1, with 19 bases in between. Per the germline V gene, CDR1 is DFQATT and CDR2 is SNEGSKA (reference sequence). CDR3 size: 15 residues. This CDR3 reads CSVGPRLGGNTEAFF. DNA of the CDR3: TGCAGTGTCGGACCCAGGTTAGGGGGGAACACTGAAGCTTTCTTT.

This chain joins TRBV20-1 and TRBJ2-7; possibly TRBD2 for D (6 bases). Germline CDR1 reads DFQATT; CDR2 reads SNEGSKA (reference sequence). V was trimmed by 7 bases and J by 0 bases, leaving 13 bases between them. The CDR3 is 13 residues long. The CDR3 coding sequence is TGCAGTGGGTCCGGCGGGGCCTCCTACGAGCAGTACTTC. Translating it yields CSGSGGASYEQYF.

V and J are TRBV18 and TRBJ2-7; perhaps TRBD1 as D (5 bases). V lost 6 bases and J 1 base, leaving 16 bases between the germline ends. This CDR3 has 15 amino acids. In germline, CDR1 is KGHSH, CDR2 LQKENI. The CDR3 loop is CASSSDSLGSYEQYF. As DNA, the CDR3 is TGTGCCAGCTCTTCAGACAGCCTGGGGTCCTACGAGCAGTACTTC.

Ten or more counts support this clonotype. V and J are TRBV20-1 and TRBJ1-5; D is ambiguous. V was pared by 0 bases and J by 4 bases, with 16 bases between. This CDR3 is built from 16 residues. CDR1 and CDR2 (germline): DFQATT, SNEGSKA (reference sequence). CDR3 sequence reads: CSARDLTKPQNQPQHF. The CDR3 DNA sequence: TGCAGTGCTAGAGATCTAACTAAACCCCAAAATCAGCCCCAGCATTTT.

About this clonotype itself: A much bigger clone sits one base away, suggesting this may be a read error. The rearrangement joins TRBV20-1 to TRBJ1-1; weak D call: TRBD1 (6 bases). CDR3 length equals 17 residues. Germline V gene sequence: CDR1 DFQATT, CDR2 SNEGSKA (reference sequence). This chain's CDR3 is CSPRDRRTTGISTEAFF. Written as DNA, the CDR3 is TGCAGTCCTAGGGACCGGCGGACTACAGGGATCAGCACTGAAGCTTTCTTT.

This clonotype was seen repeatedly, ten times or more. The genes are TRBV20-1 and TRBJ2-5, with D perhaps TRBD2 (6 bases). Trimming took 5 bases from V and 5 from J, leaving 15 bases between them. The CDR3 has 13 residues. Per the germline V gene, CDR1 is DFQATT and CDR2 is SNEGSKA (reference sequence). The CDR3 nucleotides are TGCAGTGCTTTTGACACTGCGGGGGAGACCCAGTACTTC. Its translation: CSAFDTAGETQYF.

CDR3 protein: CASSSYGRGLYEQYF. The CDR3 bases are TGTGCCAGCAGCTCCTACGGCAGGGGGCTCTACGAGCAGTACTTC. The rearrangement joins TRBV7-9 to TRBJ2-7; 8 bases are shared with TRBD1. The V segment lost 4 bases and the J segment 3 bases; nucleotides outside the gene matches: 8. Germline V CDR1 and CDR2: SEHNR, FQNEAQ (reference sequence). This CDR3 region has 15 residues.

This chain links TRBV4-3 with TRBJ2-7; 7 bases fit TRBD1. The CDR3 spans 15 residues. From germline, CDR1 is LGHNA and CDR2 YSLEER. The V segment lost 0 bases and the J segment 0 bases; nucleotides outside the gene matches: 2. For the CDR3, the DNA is TGCGCCAGCAGCCAAGATACAGGGGACTCCTACGAGCAGTACTTC. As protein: CASSQDTGDSYEQYF.

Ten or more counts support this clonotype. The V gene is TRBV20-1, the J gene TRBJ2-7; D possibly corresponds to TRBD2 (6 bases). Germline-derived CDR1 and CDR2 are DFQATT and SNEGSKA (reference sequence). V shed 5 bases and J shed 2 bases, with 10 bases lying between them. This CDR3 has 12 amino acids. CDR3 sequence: CSARDFAYEQYF. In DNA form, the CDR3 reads TGCAGTGCTCGGGACTTCGCCTACGAGCAGTACTTC.

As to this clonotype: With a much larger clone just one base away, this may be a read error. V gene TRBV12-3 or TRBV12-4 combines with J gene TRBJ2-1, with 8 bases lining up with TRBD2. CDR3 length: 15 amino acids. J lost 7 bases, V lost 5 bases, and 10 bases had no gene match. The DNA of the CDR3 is TGTGCCAGCAGTGTAAGCGGGGGTCCCGGAAATGAGCAGTTCTTC. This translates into CASSVSGGPGNEQFF.

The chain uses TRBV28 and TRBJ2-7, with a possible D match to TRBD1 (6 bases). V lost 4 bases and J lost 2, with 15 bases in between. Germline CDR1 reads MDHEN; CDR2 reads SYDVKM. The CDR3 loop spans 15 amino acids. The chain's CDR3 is CASSSRTAFTYEQYV. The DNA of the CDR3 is TGTGCCAGCAGTTCCAGGACAGCTTTCACCTACGAGCAGTACGTC.

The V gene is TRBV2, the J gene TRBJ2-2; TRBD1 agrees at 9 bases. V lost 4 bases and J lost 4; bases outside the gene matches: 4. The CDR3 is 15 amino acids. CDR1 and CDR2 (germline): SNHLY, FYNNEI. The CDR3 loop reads CASSGTGVGTGELFF. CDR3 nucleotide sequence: TGTGCCAGCAGTGGGACAGGGGTGGGCACCGGGGAGCTGTTTTTT. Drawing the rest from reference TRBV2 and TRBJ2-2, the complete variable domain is EPEVTQTPSHQVTQMGQEVILRCVPISNHLYFYWYRQILGQKVEFLVSFYNNEISEKSEIFDDQFSVERPDGSNFTLKIRSTKLEDSAMYFCASSGTGVGTGELFFGEGSRLTVL.

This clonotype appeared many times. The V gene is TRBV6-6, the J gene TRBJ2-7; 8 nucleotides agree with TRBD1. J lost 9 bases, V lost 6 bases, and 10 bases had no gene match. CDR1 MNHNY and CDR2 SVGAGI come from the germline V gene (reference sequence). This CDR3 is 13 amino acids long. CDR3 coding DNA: TGTGCCAGCAGAGACCCGGGACAGGTTTTGCAGTACTTC. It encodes CASRDPGQVLQYF.

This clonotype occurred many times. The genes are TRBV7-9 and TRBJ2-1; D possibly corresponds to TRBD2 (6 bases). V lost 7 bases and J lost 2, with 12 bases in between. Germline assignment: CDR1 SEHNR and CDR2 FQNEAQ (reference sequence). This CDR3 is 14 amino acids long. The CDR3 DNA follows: TGTGCCAGCAAGGAGGGGAACACCTACAATGAGCAGTTCTTC. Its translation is CASKEGNTYNEQFF.

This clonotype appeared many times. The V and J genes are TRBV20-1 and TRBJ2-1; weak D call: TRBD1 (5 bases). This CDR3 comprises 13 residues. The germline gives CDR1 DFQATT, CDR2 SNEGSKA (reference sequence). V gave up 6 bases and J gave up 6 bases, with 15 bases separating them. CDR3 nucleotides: TGCAGTGCCTGGGGCAGGGCCTTCAATGAGCAGTTCTTC. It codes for CSAWGRAFNEQFF.

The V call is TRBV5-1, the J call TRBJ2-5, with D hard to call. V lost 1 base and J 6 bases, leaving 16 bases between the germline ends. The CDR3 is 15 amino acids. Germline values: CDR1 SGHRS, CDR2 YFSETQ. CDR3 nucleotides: TGCGCCAGCAGCTTGTTGATCTCAACTCAACAGACCCAGTACTTC. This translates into CASSLLISTQQTQYF.

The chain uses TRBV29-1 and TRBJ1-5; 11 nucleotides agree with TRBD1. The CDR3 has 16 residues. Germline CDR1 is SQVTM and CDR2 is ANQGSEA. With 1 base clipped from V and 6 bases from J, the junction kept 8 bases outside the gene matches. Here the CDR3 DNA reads TGCAGCGTTGAAGGATTCTGGACAGGGGGCGGTCAGCCCCAGCATTTT. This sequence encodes CSVEGFWTGGGQPQHF.

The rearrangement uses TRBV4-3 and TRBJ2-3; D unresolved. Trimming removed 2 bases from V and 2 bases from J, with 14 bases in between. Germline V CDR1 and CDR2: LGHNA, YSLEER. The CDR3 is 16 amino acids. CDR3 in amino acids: CASSQLYRTLTDTQYF. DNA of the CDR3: TGCGCCAGCAGCCAACTCTACAGAACCCTCACAGATACGCAGTATTTT.

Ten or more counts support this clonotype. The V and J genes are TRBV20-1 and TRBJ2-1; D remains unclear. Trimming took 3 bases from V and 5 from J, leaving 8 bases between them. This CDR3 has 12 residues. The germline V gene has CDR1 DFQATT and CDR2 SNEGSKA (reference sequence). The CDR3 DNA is TGCAGTGCTAGGAAGGAGAACAATGAGCAGTTCTTC. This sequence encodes CSARKENNEQFF.

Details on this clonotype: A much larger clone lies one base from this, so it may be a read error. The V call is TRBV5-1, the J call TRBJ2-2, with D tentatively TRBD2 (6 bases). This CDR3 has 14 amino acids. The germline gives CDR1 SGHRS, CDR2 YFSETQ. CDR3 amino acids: CASSFGWGPGGLFF. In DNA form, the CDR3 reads TGCGCCAGCAGCTTCGGCTGGGGCCCCGGGGGGCTGTTTTTT.

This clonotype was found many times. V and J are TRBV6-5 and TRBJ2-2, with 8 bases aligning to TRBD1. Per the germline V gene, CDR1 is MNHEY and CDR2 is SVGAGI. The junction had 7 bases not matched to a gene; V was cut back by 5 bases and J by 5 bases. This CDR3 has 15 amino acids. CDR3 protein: CASSRQGMRTGELFF. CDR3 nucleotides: TGTGCCAGCAGTAGACAGGGGATGAGGACCGGGGAGCTGTTTTTT.

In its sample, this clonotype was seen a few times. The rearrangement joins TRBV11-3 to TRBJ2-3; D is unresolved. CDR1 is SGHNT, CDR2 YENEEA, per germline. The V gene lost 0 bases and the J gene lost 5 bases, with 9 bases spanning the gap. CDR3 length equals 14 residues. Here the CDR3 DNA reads TGTGCCAGCAGCTTAGATCCCTGGGGAGATACGCAGTATTTT. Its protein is CASSLDPWGDTQYF.

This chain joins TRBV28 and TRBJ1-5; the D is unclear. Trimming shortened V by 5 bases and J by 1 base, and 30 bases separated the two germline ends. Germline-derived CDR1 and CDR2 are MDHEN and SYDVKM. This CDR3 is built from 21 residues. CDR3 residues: CASSTAQEIPGMVQSNQPQHF. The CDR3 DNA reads TGTGCCAGCAGTACTGCTCAGGAGATTCCTGGGATGGTGCAGAGCAATCAGCCCCAGCATTTT.